The present T cell receptor (beta chain) was sequenced within a study of regulatory T cells in long-lasting Graves disease. The sample holds many counts of this clonotype. Arm-PCR of CDR3 regions and iRepertoire HTBI primers were the basis on which TCR beta libraries were built. TCRdb used MiXCR to reprocess the multiplex PCR reads, holding one entry per CDR3 protein. The repertoire consists of 580,000 or so distinct CDR3 sequences, with approximately 16% occurring once and the leading ten covering more than 10%. Noted time point: newly diagnosed GD, antithyroid drugs for less than 3 months. Isolated PBMC RNA provided the starting material for the TCR library. The collection involved drawing 8.5 to 9 milliliters of peripheral blood into EDTA tubes. These data also featured in a second study, about T cells in Graves' hyperthyroidism and ophthalmopathy. From that paper: The definition of stable Graves' hyperthyroidism was no ophthalmopathy progression within 18 months. The TCR CDR3 first-round RT-PCR relied on the HTBI primer set. The model forecast ophthalmopathy, anticipating it by a median around 6.5 months before onset.

The sequenced sample was peripheral blood mononuclear cells (PBMCs), obtained at new diagnosis, from a patient treated with antithyroid drugs. The TCR comes from a man younger than 35 with Graves disease.

The CDR3 nucleotides are TGTGCCAGCAGCTTGAACCCGCGTGGCGGGAGGACAGATACGCAGTATTTT. Translation gives CASSLNPRGGRTDTQYF. The chain recombines TRBV11-2 with TRBJ2-3; 8 bases map to TRBD2. Germline assignment: CDR1 SGHAT and CDR2 FQNNGV. Trimming at V came to 3 bases and at J to 3 bases, leaving 11 bases not matched to a gene. The CDR3 sequence is 17 residues long.